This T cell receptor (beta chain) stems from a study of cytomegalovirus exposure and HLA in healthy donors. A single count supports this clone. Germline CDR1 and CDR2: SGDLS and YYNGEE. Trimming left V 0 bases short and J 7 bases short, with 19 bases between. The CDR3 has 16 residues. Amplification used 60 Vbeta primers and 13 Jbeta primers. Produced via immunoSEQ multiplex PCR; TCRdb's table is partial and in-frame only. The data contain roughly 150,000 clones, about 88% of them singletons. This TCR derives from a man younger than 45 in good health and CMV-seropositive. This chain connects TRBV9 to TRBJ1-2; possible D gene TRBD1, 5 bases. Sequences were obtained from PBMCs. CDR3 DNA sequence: TGTGCCAGCAGCGTAGCTCCCGGCAGGGAAGCAGGTGGCTACACCTTC. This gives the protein CASSVAPGREAGGYTF.